This entry is about one TCR beta chain. The antigen remains undetermined. The junction differs from germline at one of its ends, possibly a read error. The data were obtained in a study of STAT3 mutations in large granular lymphocyte leukemia. Average productive template count per sample was about 44,000. Assay used: immunoSEQ multiplex PCR; TCRdb lists only in-frame clones, some missing. The data hold about 4,700 clones, with less than 55% observed a single time. Germline V gene lookup returns CDR1 MNHEY and CDR2 SVGAGI. The CDR3 contains 14 residues. Regarding the study as a whole: Suggested: STAT3 mutation was not the ancestral event for these clonal expansions. Samples missed the first appearance of the clone. Every T-cell large granular lymphocyte leukemia patient had at least one immunodominant TCR beta clonotype. In some patients, a small highly pathogenic clone possibly went undetected.

V and J are TRBV6-5 and TRBJ2-1; D is unresolved. Sequences were obtained from peripheral blood mononuclear cells. The source of this sequence is a male patient in his forties or fifties with T-cell large granular lymphocyte leukemia. Some clones in this sample may be carry-over from other donors' samples. CDR3 in amino acids: CASSSLRSFNEQFF. In DNA form, the CDR3 reads TGTGCCAGCAGTTCCCTCCGGTCCTTCAATGAGCAGTTCTTC.